A single sample is the source of the 8 T cell receptor beta chains below, sequenced in a study of blood T cells in healthy people across ages. Then a second PCR, running roughly 6 to 12 cycles, was carried out with a sample-barcoded 5' primer and a J-beta primer mix. One entry per CDR3 protein results from TCRdb running MiXCR on the 5' RACE reads. The sample includes roughly 900,000 distinct CDR3 sequences, 48% of them seen just once. What was sequenced was blood. Every receptor here comes from a man under 40 in good health.

This rearrangement joins TRBV20-1 to TRBJ2-3; D might be TRBD2 (5 bases). CDR1 and CDR2 from the germline V gene are DFQATT and SNEGSKA (reference sequence). The CDR3 is made up of 15 amino acids. Trimming removed 6 bases from V and 5 bases from J, with 21 bases in between. The CDR3 DNA sequence: TGCAGTGCCGCCCGCTCGAGCGGTTTAGTAGATACGCAGTATTTT. As protein: CSAARSSGLVDTQYF.

The chain carries TRBV3-1 and TRBJ2-7; D unclear. This CDR3 has 13 amino acids. V was clipped by 1 base and J by 5 bases, with 9 bases between them. Per the germline V gene, CDR1 is LGHDT and CDR2 is YNNKEL (reference sequence). The CDR3 DNA reads TGTGCCAGCAGCCAAGGTCGGCAGAACGAGCAGTACTTC. The encoded protein is CASSQGRQNEQYF.

This clonotype was recorded many times. This chain connects TRBV6-1 to TRBJ2-1; D may be TRBD2 (5 bases). Germline V gene lookup returns CDR1 MNHNS and CDR2 SASEGT. With 3 bases removed from V and 5 bases from J, the gap between germline ends came to 14 bases. The CDR3 consists of 15 residues. The CDR3 protein is CASSDKTLAHNEQFF. CDR3 DNA: TGTGCCAGCAGTGATAAGACCCTAGCCCACAATGAGCAGTTCTTC.

The CDR3: CASSATSPPYGEQYF. For the CDR3, the DNA is TGTGCCAGCAGTGCGACAAGCCCCCCATATGGAGAGCAGTACTTC. The rearrangement uses TRBV2 and TRBJ2-7, with unresolved D. Germline CDR1 SNHLY, CDR2 FYNNEI. The CDR3 has 15 amino acids. The germline V and J ends were trimmed by 4 bases and 7 bases, with 20 bases remaining between them.

The chain employs TRBV20-1 and TRBJ2-3, with D unclear. Germline V lookup: CDR1 DFQATT, CDR2 SNEGSKA (reference sequence). Trimming took 0 bases from V and 7 from J, leaving 5 bases between them. This CDR3 has 11 residues. The CDR3 loop is CSAREVNTQYF. As DNA, the CDR3 is TGCAGTGCTAGAGAGGTTAATACGCAGTATTTT.

V gene TRBV7-2 combines with J gene TRBJ2-3; D might be TRBD2 (5 bases). The V gene's germline CDR1 is SGHTA and CDR2 FQGNSA. CDR3 size: 15 residues. V was shortened by 2 bases and J by 3 bases, with 12 bases between the two germline ends. Written as DNA, the CDR3 is TGTGCCAGCAGCTTAACGGCTAGCTCTACAGATACGCAGTATTTT. Translating it yields CASSLTASSTDTQYF. Full variable domain (outside the CDR3, taken from reference TRBV7-2 and TRBJ2-3): GAGVSQSPSNKVTEKGKDVELRCDPISGHTALYWYRQSLGQGLEFLIYFQGNSAPDKSGLPSDRFSAERTGGSVSTLTIQRTQQEDSAVYLCASSLTASSTDTQYFGPGTRLTVL.

This clonotype came up a few times. This sequence may be a read error, since a much larger clone differs from it by one base. The chain uses TRBV4-1 and TRBJ2-7; 7 nucleotides agree with TRBD2. This CDR3 region has 13 residues. With 4 bases clipped from V and 6 bases from J, the junction kept 6 bases outside the gene matches. The germline CDR1 and CDR2 sequences are MGHRA and YSYEKL. CDR3 in amino acids: CASSRDYNSEQYF. The CDR3 nucleotides are TGCGCCAGCAGCCGGGACTACAACTCCGAGCAGTACTTC.

This clonotype has more than one count but fewer than ten. The chain couples TRBV27 to TRBJ1-2; 8 nucleotides line up with TRBD1. This CDR3 region has 14 residues. In germline, CDR1 is MNHEY, CDR2 SMNVEV (reference sequence). With V trimmed by 6 bases and J by 2 bases, 5 bases remained unmatched. The DNA for the CDR3 is TGTGCCAGCAGACTCGGACAGGGAAACTATGGCTACACCTTC. This codes for CASRLGQGNYGYTF.